The rows below give T cell receptor beta chains drawn from one sample of a study of control samples from healthy donors and cancer patients. Produced via immunoSEQ multiplex PCR; TCRdb's table is partial and in-frame only. The sample lists under 15,000 clones, 85% to 95% occurring once. Sample: PBMCs. The origin of the receptors is a man aged 80 or over with lung cancer. CDR3s include the opening cysteine and the closing phenylalanine or tryptophan. The D gene is left open where the match is weak. A row's size may be missing; if present it is once, few, many or a size class.

>15|TRBD1|.|TRBJ1-5|TRBV5-1
CASSQGTGEGQPQHF
TGCGCCAGCAGCCAGGGGACAGGGGAAGGCCAGCCCCAGCATTTT
>16|.|few|TRBJ1-2|TRBV6-1
CASSGTRRAPGYGYTF
TGTGCCAGCAGTGGGACAAGGCGCGCCCCTGGGTATGGCTACACCTTC
>15|.|.|TRBJ1-3|TRBV6-6
CASSYLAGRIYTIYF
TGTGCCAGCAGTTACTTAGCAGGGAGGATATACACCATATATTTT
>17|.|.|TRBJ2-6|TRBV18
CASSRQKGASGANVLTF
TGTGCCAGCTCACGACAGAAAGGGGCCTCTGGGGCCAACGTCCTGACTTTC
>12|.|.|TRBJ1-1|TRBV24-1
CATSDPGTEAFF
TGTGCCACCAGTGATCCAGGGACCGAAGCTTTCTTT
>12|.|once|TRBJ1-1|TRBV29-1
CSVDEGTGEAFF
TGCAGCGTTGACGAGGGGACTGGTGAAGCTTTCTTT
>14|.|.|TRBJ2-2|TRBV6-6
CASKVEGHTGELFF
TGTGCCAGCAAGGTAGAGGGACACACCGGGGAGCTGTTTTTT
>20|TRBD1|.|TRBJ2-3|TRBV4-2
CASSQGSGGVGARFGDTQYF
TGTGCCAGCAGCCAAGGATCAGGGGGTGTCGGGGCCCGCTTCGGTGATACGCAGTATTTT
>15|.|.|TRBJ1-1|TRBV4-2
CASSQDLGRNTEAFF
TGTGCCAGCAGCCAAGATCTGGGACGGAACACTGAAGCTTTCTTT
>17|TRBD1|.|TRBJ1-2|TRBV27
CASSSLTLQGGNYGYTF
TGTGCCAGCAGTTCACTCACTTTACAGGGGGGAAACTATGGCTACACCTTC
>14|TRBD2|.|TRBJ2-7|TRBV28
CASSTSGITYEQYF
TGTGCCAGCAGCACTAGCGGCATCACCTACGAGCAGTACTTC
>14|.|.|TRBJ2-5|TRBV5-4
CASSFIGTQETQYF
TGTGCCAGCAGCTTTATCGGGACACAAGAGACCCAGTACTTC
>18|TRBD2|.|TRBJ2-1|TRBV29-1
CSVAETSGGYGSYNEQFF
TGCAGCGTCGCAGAGACTAGCGGCGGATACGGGTCCTACAATGAGCAGTTCTTC
>16|.|.|TRBJ2-1|TRBV7-6
CASSLVGASSYNEQFF
TGTGCCAGCAGCTTAGTAGGGGCAAGCTCCTACAATGAGCAGTTCTTC
>15|TRBD1|.|TRBJ2-3|TRBV24-1
CATSDTYRGADTQYF
TGTGCCACCAGTGATACATACAGGGGGGCAGATACGCAGTATTTT
>16|TRBD1|.|TRBJ2-2|TRBV3-1/TRBV3-2
CASSLDRRGQTGELFF
TGTGCCAGCAGCCTCGATCGCAGGGGGCAGACCGGGGAGCTGTTTTTT
>17|TRBD1|.|TRBJ1-3|TRBV6-6
CASSLFLPGTGRNTIYF
TGTGCCAGCAGTCTTTTCCTCCCCGGGACAGGTCGAAACACCATATATTTT
>16|.|.|TRBJ1-4|TRBV15
CATSRDYPGVNEKLFF
TGTGCCACCAGCAGAGATTATCCAGGGGTGAATGAAAAACTGTTTTTT
>14|TRBD1|.|TRBJ1-2|TRBV15
CATSRATGGYGYTF
TGTGCCACCAGCAGAGCGACAGGGGGTTATGGCTACACCTTC
>15|.|.|TRBJ2-4|TRBV6-2/TRBV6-3
CASSLQQSTKNIQYF
TGTGCCAGCAGCCTACAGCAGTCTACCAAAAACATTCAGTACTTC
>12|TRBD1|.|TRBJ1-1|TRBV7-3
CASSSTQGRTFF
TGTGCCAGCAGCTCGACACAGGGGCGGACTTTCTTT
>18|.|.|TRBJ1-6|TRBV12-2
CASRPSDRGGSYNSPLHF
TGTGCAAGTCGCCCGAGCGACAGGGGTGGCTCCTATAATTCACCCCTCCACTTT
>14|TRBD1|.|TRBJ2-7|TRBV27
CASSLQGAPREQYF
TGTGCCAGCAGCCTCCAGGGGGCGCCGCGGGAGCAGTACTTC
>15|.|.|TRBJ1-1|TRBV6-6
CASSYPWDLNTEAFF
TGTGCCAGCAGTTACCCGTGGGACCTGAACACTGAAGCTTTCTTT
>17|.|.|TRBJ1-1|TRBV18
CASSTTTGGAMGTEAFF
TGTGCCAGCTCCACCACGACCGGGGGGGCCATGGGCACTGAAGCTTTCTTT
>12|.|.|TRBJ2-2|TRBV27
CAIQGSTGELFF
TGTGCCATCCAGGGGAGCACCGGGGAGCTGTTTTTT
>16|TRBD1|.|TRBJ1-4|TRBV7-9
CASSFIVRDRREKLFF
TGTGCCAGCAGCTTCATCGTCCGGGACAGGCGGGAAAAACTGTTTTTT
>15|TRBD2|.|TRBJ2-3|TRBV2
CASSRLAGNMDTQYF
TGTGCCAGCAGTAGACTAGCGGGGAACATGGATACGCAGTATTTT
>15|.|.|TRBJ2-5|TRBV18
CASSPGHTYQETQYF
TGTGCCAGCTCACCGGGACATACGTACCAAGAGACCCAGTACTTC
>15|.|.|TRBJ1-5|TRBV27
CASSPSAGRNQPQHF
TGTGCCAGCAGCCCTTCAGCAGGGCGCAATCAGCCCCAGCATTTT
>16|TRBD2|.|TRBJ2-7|TRBV27
CASSAPTSGGGYEQYF
TGTGCCAGCAGTGCCCCTACTAGCGGGGGGGGATACGAGCAGTACTTC
>17|TRBD1|.|TRBJ1-5|TRBV6-2/TRBV6-3
CASSYSQRTGRRQPQHF
TGTGCCAGCAGTTACTCCCAAAGGACAGGGAGGCGTCAGCCCCAGCATTTT